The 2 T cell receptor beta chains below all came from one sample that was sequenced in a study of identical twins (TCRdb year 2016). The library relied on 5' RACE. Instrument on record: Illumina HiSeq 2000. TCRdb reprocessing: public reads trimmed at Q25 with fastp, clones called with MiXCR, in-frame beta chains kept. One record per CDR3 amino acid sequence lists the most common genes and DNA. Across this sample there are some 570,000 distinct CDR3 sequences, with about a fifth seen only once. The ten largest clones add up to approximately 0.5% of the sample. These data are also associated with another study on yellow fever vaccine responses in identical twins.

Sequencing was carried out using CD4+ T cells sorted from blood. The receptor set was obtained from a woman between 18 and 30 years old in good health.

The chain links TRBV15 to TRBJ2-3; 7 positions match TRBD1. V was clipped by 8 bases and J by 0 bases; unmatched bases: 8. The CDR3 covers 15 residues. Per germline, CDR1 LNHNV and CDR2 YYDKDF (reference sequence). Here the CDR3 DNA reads TGTGCCACCCGCCCACAGGGGTTTAGCACAGATACGCAGTATTTT. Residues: CATRPQGFSTDTQYF.

The CDR3 sequence is CASSPRQQSSYNEQFF. Here the CDR3 DNA reads TGTGCCAGCTCACCACGACAGCAGAGCTCCTACAATGAGCAGTTCTTC. The chain has TRBV18 and TRBJ2-1; possible D gene TRBD1, 5 bases. Trimming stripped 1 base from V and 0 bases from J, with 10 bases between. The germline V gene encodes CDR1 KGHSH and CDR2 LQKENI. The CDR3 is 16 residues long.